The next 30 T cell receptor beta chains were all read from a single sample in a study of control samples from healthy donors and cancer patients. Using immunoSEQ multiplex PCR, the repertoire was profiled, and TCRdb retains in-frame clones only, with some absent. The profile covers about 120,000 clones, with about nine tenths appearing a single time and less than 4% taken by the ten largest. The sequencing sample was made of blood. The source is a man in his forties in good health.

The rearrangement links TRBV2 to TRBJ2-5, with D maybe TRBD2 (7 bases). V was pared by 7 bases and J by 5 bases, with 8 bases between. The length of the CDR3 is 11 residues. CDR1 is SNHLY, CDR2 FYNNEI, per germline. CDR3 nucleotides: TGTGCCAGCACGGGGGGCGAGACCCAGTACTTC. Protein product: CASTGGETQYF.

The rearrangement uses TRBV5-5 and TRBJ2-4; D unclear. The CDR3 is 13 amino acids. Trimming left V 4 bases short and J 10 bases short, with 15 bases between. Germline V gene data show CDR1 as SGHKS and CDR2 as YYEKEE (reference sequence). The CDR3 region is CASSNRVVSIQYF. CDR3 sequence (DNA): TGTGCCAGCAGCAACCGGGTCGTCAGTATTCAGTACTTC.

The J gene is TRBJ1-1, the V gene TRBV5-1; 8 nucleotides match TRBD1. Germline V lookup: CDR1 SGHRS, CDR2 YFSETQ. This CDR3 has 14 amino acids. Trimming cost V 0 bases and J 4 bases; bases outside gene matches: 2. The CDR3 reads CASSLGQGSTEAFF. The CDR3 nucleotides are TGCGCCAGCAGCTTGGGACAGGGGAGCACTGAAGCTTTCTTT.

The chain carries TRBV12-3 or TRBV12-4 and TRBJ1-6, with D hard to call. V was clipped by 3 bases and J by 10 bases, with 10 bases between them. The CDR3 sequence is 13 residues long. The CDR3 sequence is CASSFNQQSPLHF. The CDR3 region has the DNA TGTGCCAGCAGTTTTAATCAGCAATCACCCCTCCACTTT.

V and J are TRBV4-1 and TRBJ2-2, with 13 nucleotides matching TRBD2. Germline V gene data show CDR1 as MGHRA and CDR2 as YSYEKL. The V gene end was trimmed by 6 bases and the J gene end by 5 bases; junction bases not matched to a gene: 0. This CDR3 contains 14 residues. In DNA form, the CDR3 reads TGCGCCAGCAGACTAGCGGGGGGGACCGGGGAGCTGTTTTTT. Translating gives CASRLAGGTGELFF.

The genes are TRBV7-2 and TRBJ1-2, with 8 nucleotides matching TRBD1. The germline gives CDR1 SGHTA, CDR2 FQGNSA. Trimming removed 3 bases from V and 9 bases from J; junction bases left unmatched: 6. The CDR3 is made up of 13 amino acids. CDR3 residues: CASSFGQGASYTF. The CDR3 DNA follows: TGTGCCAGCAGCTTTGGGCAGGGGGCGAGCTACACCTTC.

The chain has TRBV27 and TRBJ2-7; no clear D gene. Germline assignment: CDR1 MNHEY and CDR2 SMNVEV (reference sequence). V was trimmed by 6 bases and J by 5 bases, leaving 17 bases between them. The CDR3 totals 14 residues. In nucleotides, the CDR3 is TGTGCCAGCAGGGGTCGTGTGCAGAGCCACGAGCAGTACTTC. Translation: CASRGRVQSHEQYF.

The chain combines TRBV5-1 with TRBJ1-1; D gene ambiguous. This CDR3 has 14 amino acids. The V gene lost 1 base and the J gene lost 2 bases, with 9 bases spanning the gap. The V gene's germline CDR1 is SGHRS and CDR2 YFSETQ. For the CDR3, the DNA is TGCGCCAGCAGCTTGCCGACCGCCAACACTGAAGCTTTCTTT. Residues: CASSLPTANTEAFF.

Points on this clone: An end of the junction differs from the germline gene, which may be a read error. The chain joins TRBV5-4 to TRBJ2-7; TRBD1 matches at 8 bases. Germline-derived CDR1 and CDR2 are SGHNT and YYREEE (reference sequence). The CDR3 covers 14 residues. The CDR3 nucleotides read TGTGCCAGCAGCAAACCGGGACAGGTTTCCACAACGTCGTTC. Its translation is CASSKPGQVSTTSF.

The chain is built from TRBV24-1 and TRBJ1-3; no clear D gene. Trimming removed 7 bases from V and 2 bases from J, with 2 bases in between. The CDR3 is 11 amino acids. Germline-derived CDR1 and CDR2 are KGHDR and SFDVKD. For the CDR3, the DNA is TGTGCCACCAGCGCTGGAAACACCATATATTTT. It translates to CATSAGNTIYF.

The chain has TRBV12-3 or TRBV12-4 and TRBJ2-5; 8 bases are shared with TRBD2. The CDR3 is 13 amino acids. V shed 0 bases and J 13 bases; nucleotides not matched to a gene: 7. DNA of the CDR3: TGTGCCAGCAGTTTAGCTTCGGGGGGGGGATCGTACTTC. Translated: CASSLASGGGSYF.

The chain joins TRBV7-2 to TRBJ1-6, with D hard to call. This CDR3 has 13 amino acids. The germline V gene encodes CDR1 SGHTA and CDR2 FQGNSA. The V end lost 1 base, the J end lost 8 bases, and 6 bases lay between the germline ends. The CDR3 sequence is CASSLDRDSPLHF. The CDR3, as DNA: TGTGCCAGCAGCTTAGACAGAGATTCACCCCTCCACTTT.

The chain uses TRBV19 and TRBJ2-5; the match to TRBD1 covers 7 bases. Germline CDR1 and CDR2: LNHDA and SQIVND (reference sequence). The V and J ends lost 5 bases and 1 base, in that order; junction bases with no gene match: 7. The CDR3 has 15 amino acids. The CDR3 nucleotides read TGTGCCAGTAGTGCGTACAGGGGAGCCCAAGAGACCCAGTACTTC. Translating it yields CASSAYRGAQETQYF.

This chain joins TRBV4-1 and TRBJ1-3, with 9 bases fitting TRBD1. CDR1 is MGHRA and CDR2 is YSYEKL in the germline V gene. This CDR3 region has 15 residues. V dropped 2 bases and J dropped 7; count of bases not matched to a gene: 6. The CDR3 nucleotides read TGCGCCAGCAGCCAATTGGCCGGGACAGGGAACACCATATATTTT. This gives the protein CASSQLAGTGNTIYF.

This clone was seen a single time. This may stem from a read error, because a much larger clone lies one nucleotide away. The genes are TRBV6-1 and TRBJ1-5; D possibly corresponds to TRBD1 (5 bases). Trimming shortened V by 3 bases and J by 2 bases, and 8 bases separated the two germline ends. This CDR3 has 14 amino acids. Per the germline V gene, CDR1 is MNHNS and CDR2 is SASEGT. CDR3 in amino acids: CASSDRVGNQPQHF. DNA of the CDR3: TGTGCCAGCAGTGACAGGGTTGGCAATCAGCCCCAGCATTTT.

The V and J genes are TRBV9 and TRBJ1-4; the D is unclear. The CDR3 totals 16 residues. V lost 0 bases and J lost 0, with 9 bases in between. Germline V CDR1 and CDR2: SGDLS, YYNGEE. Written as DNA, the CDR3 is TGTGCCAGCAGCGTAGGTCAGGCTACAACTAATGAAAAACTGTTTTTT. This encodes CASSVGQATTNEKLFF.

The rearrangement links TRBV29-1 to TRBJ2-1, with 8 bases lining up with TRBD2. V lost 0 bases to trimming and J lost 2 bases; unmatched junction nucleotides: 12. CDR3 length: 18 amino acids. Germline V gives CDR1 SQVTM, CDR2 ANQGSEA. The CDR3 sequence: CSVEDLIGGGIPYNEQFF. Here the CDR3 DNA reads TGCAGCGTTGAAGATCTTATCGGGGGGGGCATCCCCTACAATGAGCAGTTCTTC.

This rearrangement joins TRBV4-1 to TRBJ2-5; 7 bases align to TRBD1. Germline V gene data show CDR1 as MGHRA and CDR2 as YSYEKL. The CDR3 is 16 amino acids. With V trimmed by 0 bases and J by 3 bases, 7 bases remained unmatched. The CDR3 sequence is CASSQDRLGTEETQYF. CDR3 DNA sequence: TGCGCCAGCAGCCAAGATCGGCTAGGGACAGAAGAGACCCAGTACTTC.

CDR3 in amino acids: CASSSRGGVYEQYF. CDR3 nucleotide sequence: TGTGCCAGCAGCTCCAGGGGAGGGGTCTACGAGCAGTACTTC. The chain is built from TRBV7-2 and TRBJ2-7; TRBD2 might be the D (7 bases). V was cut by 4 bases and J by 3 bases, with 13 bases left in between. Germline V gene lookup returns CDR1 SGHTA and CDR2 FQGNSA. The CDR3 spans 14 residues.

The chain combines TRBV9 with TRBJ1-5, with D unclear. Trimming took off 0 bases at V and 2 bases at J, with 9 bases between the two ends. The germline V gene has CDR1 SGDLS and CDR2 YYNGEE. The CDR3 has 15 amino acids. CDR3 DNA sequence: TGTGCCAGCAGCGTAGGTGATTCTGGCAATCAGCCCCAGCATTTT. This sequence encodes CASSVGDSGNQPQHF.

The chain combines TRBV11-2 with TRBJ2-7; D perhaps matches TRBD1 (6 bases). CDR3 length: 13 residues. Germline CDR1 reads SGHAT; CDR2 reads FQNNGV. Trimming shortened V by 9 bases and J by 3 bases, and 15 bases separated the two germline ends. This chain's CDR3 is CASTTHRVYEQYF. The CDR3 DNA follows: TGTGCCAGTACCACCCACAGGGTCTACGAGCAGTACTTC.

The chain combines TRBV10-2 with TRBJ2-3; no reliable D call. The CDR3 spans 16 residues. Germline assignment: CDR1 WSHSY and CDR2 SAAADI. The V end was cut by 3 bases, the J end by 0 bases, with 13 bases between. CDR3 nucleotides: TGCGCCAGCAGTGAACAGATGAGACTTAGCACAGATACGCAGTATTTT. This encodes CASSEQMRLSTDTQYF.

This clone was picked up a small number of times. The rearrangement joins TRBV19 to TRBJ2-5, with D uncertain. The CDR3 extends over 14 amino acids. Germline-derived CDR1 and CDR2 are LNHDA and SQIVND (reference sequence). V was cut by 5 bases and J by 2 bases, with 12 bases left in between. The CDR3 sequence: CASSPRLLQETQYF. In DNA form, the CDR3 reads TGTGCCAGTAGTCCACGACTCCTACAAGAGACCCAGTACTTC.

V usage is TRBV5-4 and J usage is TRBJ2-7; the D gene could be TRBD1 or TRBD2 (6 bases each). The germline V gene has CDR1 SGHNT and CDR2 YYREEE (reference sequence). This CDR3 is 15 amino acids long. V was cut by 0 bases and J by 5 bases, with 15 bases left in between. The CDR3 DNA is TGTGCCAGCAGCTTGGCGGGGGCGGTCTTCAACGAGCAGTACTTC. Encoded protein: CASSLAGAVFNEQYF.

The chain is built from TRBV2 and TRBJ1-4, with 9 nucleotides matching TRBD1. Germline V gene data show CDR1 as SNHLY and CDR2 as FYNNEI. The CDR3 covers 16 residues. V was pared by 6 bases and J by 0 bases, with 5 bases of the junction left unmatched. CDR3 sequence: CASSGQGRTTNEKLFF. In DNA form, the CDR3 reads TGTGCCAGCAGCGGACAGGGGCGGACAACTAATGAAAAACTGTTTTTT.

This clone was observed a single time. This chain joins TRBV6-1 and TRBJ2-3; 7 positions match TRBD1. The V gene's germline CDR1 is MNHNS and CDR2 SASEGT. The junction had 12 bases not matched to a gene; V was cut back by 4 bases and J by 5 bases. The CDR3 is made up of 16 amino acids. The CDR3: CASSAHRDSGRDTQYF. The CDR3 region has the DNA TGTGCCAGCAGTGCCCACCGGGACAGTGGTAGAGATACGCAGTATTTT.

CDR3 loop: CASSYLNGGYTF. CDR3 bases: TGTGCCAGCAGTTACCTGAACGGGGGCTACACCTTC. V usage is TRBV6-5 and J usage is TRBJ1-2, with no clear D. Germline lookup yields CDR1 MNHEY and CDR2 SVGAGI. V gave up 2 bases and J gave up 8 bases, with 9 bases separating them. There are 12 residues in the CDR3.

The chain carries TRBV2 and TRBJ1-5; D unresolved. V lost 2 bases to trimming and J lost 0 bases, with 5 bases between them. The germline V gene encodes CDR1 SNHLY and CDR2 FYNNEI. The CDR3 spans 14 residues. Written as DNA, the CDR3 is TGTGCCAGCAGTGAACTAAATAGCAATCAGCCCCAGCATTTT. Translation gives CASSELNSNQPQHF.

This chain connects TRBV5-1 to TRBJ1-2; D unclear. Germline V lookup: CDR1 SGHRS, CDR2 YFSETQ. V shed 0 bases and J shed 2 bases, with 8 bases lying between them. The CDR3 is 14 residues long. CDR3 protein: CASSLDGQNYGYTF. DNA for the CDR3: TGCGCCAGCAGCTTGGACGGCCAGAACTATGGCTACACCTTC.

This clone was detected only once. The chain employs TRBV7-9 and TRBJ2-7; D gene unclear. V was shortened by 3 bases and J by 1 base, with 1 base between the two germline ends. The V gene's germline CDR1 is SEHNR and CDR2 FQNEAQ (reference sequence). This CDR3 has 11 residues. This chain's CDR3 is CASSFSYEQYF. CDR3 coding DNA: TGTGCCAGCAGCTTTTCCTACGAGCAGTACTTC.